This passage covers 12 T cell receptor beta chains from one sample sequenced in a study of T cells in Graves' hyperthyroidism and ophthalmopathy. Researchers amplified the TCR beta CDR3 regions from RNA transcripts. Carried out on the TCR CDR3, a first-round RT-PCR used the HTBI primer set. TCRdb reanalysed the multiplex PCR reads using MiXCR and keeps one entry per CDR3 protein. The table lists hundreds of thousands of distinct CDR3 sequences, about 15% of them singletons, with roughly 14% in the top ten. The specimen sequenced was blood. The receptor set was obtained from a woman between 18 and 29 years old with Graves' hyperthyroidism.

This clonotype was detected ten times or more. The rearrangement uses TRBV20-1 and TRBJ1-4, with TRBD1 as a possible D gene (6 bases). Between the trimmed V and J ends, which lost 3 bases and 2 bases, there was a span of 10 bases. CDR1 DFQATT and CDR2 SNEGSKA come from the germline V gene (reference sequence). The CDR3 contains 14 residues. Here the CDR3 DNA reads TGCAGTGCTAGTACAGGGCGGACTAATGAAAAACTGTTTTTT. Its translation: CSASTGRTNEKLFF.

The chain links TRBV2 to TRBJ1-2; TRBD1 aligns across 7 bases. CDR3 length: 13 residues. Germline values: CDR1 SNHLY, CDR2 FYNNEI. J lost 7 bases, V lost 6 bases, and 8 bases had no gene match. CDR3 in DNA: TGTGCCAGCAGCCAAGTACAGGGGCTTGGCTACACCTTC. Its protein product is CASSQVQGLGYTF. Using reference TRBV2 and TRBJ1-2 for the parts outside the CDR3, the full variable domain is EPEVTQTPSHQVTQMGQEVILRCVPISNHLYFYWYRQILGQKVEFLVSFYNNEISEKSEIFDDQFSVERPDGSNFTLKIRSTKLEDSAMYFCASSQVQGLGYTFGSGTRLTVV.

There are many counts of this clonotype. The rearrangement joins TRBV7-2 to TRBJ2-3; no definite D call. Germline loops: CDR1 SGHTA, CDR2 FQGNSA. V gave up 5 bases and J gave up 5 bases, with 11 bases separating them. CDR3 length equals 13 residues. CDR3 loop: CASSTRTRDTQYF. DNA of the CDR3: TGTGCCAGCAGCACCCGGACCCGAGATACGCAGTATTTT.

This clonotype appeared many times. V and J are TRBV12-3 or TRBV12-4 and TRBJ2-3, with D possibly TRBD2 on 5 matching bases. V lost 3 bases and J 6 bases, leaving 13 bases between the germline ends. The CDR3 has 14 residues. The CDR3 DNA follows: TGTGCCAGCAGTTTCAGTTCTGGGAGCGATACGCAGTATTTT. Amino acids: CASSFSSGSDTQYF.

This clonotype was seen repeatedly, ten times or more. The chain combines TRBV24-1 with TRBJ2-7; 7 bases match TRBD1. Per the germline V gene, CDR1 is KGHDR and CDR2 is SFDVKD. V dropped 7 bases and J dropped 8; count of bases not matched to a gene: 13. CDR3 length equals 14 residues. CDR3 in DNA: TGTGCCACCAGCCTGGGACAGACTTTTGCGAAGCAGTACTTC. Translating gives CATSLGQTFAKQYF.

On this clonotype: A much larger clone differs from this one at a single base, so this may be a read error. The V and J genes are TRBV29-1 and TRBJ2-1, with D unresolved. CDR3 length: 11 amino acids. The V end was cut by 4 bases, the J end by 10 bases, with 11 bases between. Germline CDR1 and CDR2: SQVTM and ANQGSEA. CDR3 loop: CSVVLGYEQFF. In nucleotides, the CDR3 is TGCAGCGTTGTACTCGGTTACGAGCAGTTCTTC.

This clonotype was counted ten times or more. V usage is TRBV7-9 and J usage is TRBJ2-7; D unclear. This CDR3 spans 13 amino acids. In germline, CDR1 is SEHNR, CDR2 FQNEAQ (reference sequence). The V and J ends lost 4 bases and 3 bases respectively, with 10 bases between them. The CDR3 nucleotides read TGTGCCAGCAGCTGGAATGAGAACTACGAGCAGTACTTC. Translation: CASSWNENYEQYF.

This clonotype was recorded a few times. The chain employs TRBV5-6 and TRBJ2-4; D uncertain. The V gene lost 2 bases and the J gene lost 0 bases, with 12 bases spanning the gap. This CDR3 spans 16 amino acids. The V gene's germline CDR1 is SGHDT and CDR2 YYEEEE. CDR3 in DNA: TGTGCCAGCAGCTTCTTTTCACAGATAGCCAAAAACATTCAGTACTTC. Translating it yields CASSFFSQIAKNIQYF.

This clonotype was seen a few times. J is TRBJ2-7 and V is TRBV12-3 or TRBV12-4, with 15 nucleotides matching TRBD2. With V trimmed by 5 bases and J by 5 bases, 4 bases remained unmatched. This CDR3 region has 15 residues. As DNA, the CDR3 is TGTGCCAGCAGTCCCGGACTAGCGGGAGGGAACGAGCAGTACTTC. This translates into CASSPGLAGGNEQYF.

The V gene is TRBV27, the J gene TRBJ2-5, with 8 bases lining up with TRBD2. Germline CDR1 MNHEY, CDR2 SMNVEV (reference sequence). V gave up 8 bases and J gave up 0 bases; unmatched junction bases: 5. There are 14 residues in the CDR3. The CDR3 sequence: CASRGGGNQETQYF. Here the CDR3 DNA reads TGTGCCAGCCGGGGGGGGGGGAACCAAGAGACCCAGTACTTC.

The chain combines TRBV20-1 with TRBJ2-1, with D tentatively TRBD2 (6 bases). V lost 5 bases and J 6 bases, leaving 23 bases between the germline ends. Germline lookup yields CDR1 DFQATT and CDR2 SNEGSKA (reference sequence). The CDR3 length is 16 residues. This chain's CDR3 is CSASSIGGAISNEQFF. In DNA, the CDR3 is TGCAGTGCTTCCTCAATCGGAGGGGCGATCTCCAATGAGCAGTTCTTC.

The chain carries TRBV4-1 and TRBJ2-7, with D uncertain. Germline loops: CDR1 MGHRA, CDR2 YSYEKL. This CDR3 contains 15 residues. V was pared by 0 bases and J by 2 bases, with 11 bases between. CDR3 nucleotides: TGCGCCAGCAGCCAAGAGTACAGAGAAACCTACGAGCAGTACTTC. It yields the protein CASSQEYRETYEQYF.